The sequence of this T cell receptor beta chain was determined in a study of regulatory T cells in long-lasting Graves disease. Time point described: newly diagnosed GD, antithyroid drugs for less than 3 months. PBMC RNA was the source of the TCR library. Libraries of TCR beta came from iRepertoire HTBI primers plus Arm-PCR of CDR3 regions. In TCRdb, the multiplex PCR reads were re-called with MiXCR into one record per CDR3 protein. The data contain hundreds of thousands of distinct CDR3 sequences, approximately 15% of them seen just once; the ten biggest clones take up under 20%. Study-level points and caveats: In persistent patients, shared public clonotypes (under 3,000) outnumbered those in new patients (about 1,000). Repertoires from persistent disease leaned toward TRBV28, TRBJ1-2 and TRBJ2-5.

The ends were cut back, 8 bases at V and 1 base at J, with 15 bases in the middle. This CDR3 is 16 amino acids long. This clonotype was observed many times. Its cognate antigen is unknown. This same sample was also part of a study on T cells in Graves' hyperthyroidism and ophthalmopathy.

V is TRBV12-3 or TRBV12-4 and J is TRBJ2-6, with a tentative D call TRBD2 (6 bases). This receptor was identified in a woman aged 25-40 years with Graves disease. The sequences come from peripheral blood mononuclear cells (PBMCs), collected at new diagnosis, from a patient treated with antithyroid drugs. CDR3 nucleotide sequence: TGTGCCAGCGGAATATCGGCGGGGTCTGGGGCCAACGTCCTGACTTTC. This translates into CASGISAGSGANVLTF.